Presented here are 19 T cell receptor beta chains from one specimen sequenced in a study of control samples from healthy donors and cancer patients. Sequencing used immunoSEQ multiplex PCR; TCRdb keeps in-frame clones, though not all of them. The table has some 120,000 clones, 75% to 95% seen once. Sequenced input: blood. The receptors here all came from a man between 18 and 35 years old in good health.

As concerns this clone: With a far larger clone one base away, a read error is the likely cause. The chain couples TRBV9 to TRBJ2-2; D not certain. Trimming stripped 3 bases from V and 1 base from J, with 1 base between. This CDR3 has 12 residues. The germline V gene encodes CDR1 SGDLS and CDR2 YYNGEE. CDR3 nucleotides: TGTGCCAGCAGCGGGAACACCGGGGAGCTGTTTTTT. It is translated as CASSGNTGELFF.

This CDR3 is CASSLGQGFNEQYF. CDR3 bases: TGCGCCAGCAGCCTAGGACAGGGGTTCAACGAGCAGTACTTC. The gene calls are TRBV4-1 and TRBJ2-7; 9 bases align to TRBD1. The CDR3 is 14 residues long. The ends lost 4 bases at V and 5 bases at J; junction bases unmatched: 6. CDR1 is MGHRA, CDR2 YSYEKL, per germline.

The J gene is TRBJ2-7, the V gene TRBV7-8; TRBD1 aligns across 7 bases. Germline V CDR1 and CDR2: SGHVS, FQNEAQ. The CDR3 is made up of 15 amino acids. J lost 4 bases, V lost 0 bases, and 6 bases had no gene match. The CDR3 DNA reads as TGTGCCAGCAGCTTAGCGGCACAGGGGCTATACGAGCAGTACTTC. As protein: CASSLAAQGLYEQYF.

The CDR3 coding sequence is TGCGCCAGCAGCCAAAGGGTCTCGGACAATGAGCAGTTCTTC. This encodes CASSQRVSDNEQFF. The V and J genes are TRBV4-1 and TRBJ2-1, with D hard to call. The length of the CDR3 is 14 residues. Trimming took off 2 bases at V and 5 bases at J, with 10 bases between the two ends. CDR1 and CDR2 from the germline V gene are MGHRA and YSYEKL.

This chain joins TRBV6-5 and TRBJ1-1, with D maybe TRBD1 (5 bases). The CDR3 sequence is 14 residues long. CDR1 and CDR2 (germline): MNHEY, SVGAGI. Trimming removed 7 bases at V and 0 bases at J, with 12 bases between. The DNA for the CDR3 is TGTGCCAGCAACGCGGACAATTTGAACACTGAAGCTTTCTTT. Amino acid sequence: CASNADNLNTEAFF.

This chain joins TRBV12-3 or TRBV12-4 and TRBJ1-1; D uncertain. This CDR3 comprises 13 residues. V lost 3 bases and J lost 1, with 6 bases in between. The CDR3, as DNA: TGTGCCAGCAGTTTTTTCTCGAACACTGAAGCTTTCTTT. Its translation is CASSFFSNTEAFF.

V gene TRBV5-1 combines with J gene TRBJ2-1; maybe TRBD1 (6 bases). Germline-derived CDR1 and CDR2 are SGHRS and YFSETQ. The CDR3 length is 15 residues. Trimming cost V 0 bases and J 6 bases, with 13 bases left between them. The CDR3 DNA is TGCGCCAGCAGCTTGGATCCCGGGACACTCAATGAGCAGTTCTTC. This sequence encodes CASSLDPGTLNEQFF.

The chain is built from TRBV5-1 and TRBJ1-4; TRBD1 matches 7 bases. V lost 3 bases, J lost 4 bases, and 6 bases stayed unmatched. Per the germline V gene, CDR1 is SGHRS and CDR2 is YFSETQ. CDR3 length: 15 amino acids. The CDR3 nucleotides are TGCGCCAGCAGCTCTTCCCGACAGGGTAATGAAAAACTGTTTTTT. Translating gives CASSSSRQGNEKLFF.

CDR3 nucleotide sequence: TGTGCCTGCCCTGCAGGGGTACACACTGAAGCTTTCTTT. Its protein product is CACPAGVHTEAFF. The chain has TRBV30 and TRBJ1-1, with a weak D call TRBD1 (6 bases). The germline V gene encodes CDR1 GTSNPN and CDR2 SVGIG (reference sequence). Trimming took 6 bases from V and 3 from J, leaving 14 bases between them. The CDR3 has 13 residues.

This clone was detected only a few times. The rearrangement links TRBV15 to TRBJ1-4, with D possibly matching TRBD1 (6 bases). The CDR3 length is 16 residues. The germline V gene has CDR1 LNHNV and CDR2 YYDKDF (reference sequence). The ends were cut back, 1 base at V and 8 bases at J, with 17 bases in the middle. The CDR3 DNA reads as TGTGCCACCAGCAGAGGTACAGGGAGTTCATGGGAAAAACTGTTTTTT. Protein: CATSRGTGSSWEKLFF.

The genes are TRBV5-6 and TRBJ2-5; D gene uncertain. Germline CDR1 SGHDT, CDR2 YYEEEE. Trimming cost V 7 bases and J 5 bases, with 18 bases left between them. This CDR3 is built from 14 residues. In DNA form, the CDR3 reads TGTGCCAGCCGCTCCCTTCGGGCTAGGGAGACCCAGTACTTC. This sequence encodes CASRSLRARETQYF.

The V call is TRBV19, the J call TRBJ2-6, with D possibly matching TRBD1 (6 bases). Trimming cost V 6 bases and J 0 bases, with 21 bases left between them. From germline, CDR1 is LNHDA and CDR2 SQIVND (reference sequence). The CDR3 consists of 19 residues. In nucleotides, the CDR3 is TGTGCCAGTAGGGGGCTGCCGGGACACGGATCCTCTGGGGCCAACGTCCTGACTTTC. This sequence encodes CASRGLPGHGSSGANVLTF.

This clone was found many times. The chain combines TRBV6-5 with TRBJ1-1; no clear D. This CDR3 contains 15 residues. The germline V gene encodes CDR1 MNHEY and CDR2 SVGAGI. Trimming removed 7 bases at V and 4 bases at J, with 19 bases between. The CDR3: CASKSELRMGTEAFF. The CDR3 region has the DNA TGTGCCAGCAAATCTGAGCTCCGAATGGGCACTGAAGCTTTCTTT.

The CDR3 reads CASSYAGWPGEKLFF. CDR3 coding DNA: TGTGCCAGCAGCTACGCGGGGTGGCCTGGCGAAAAACTGTTTTTT. V usage is TRBV9 and J usage is TRBJ1-4; D is ambiguous. Germline V lookup: CDR1 SGDLS, CDR2 YYNGEE. The CDR3 contains 15 residues. Trimming took 4 bases from V and 8 from J, leaving 18 bases between them.

V is TRBV9 and J is TRBJ2-7; D is possibly TRBD2 (5 bases). Trimming took 0 bases from V and 6 from J, leaving 13 bases between them. Germline V gives CDR1 SGDLS, CDR2 YYNGEE. The CDR3 is 14 amino acids. The CDR3 DNA is TGTGCCAGCAGCGTAGGAGGGAAAGGCACCGAGCAGTACTTC. This sequence encodes CASSVGGKGTEQYF.

The rearrangement links TRBV7-9 to TRBJ1-1; perhaps TRBD1 as D (6 bases). Germline V CDR1 and CDR2: SEHNR, FQNEAQ (reference sequence). The length of the CDR3 is 13 residues. V lost 6 bases and J 5 bases, leaving 13 bases between the germline ends. The CDR3 loop is CASRHEGGTEAFF. The CDR3 nucleotides are TGTGCCAGCAGACACGAAGGGGGTACTGAAGCTTTCTTT.

The J gene is TRBJ2-6, the V gene TRBV5-1; 7 nucleotides agree with TRBD1. The V segment lost 4 bases and the J segment 3 bases; nucleotides outside the gene matches: 4. The germline V gene encodes CDR1 SGHRS and CDR2 YFSETQ. The CDR3 covers 15 residues. CDR3 region: CASSPTGSGANVLTF. The CDR3 DNA sequence: TGCGCCAGCAGCCCGACAGGGAGTGGGGCCAACGTCCTGACTTTC.

The chain is built from TRBV2 and TRBJ1-6; D perhaps matches TRBD1 (6 bases). Germline CDR1 and CDR2: SNHLY and FYNNEI. This CDR3 contains 14 residues. Trimming took 5 bases from V and 5 from J, leaving 10 bases between them. CDR3 protein: CASSLTGNNSPLHF. The CDR3 DNA follows: TGTGCCAGCAGTCTGACAGGCAATAATTCACCCCTCCACTTT.

The V and J genes are TRBV6-4 and TRBJ1-5, with a possible D match to TRBD1 (5 bases). Germline lookup yields CDR1 MRHNA and CDR2 SNTAGT. V dropped 6 bases and J dropped 7 bases, with 16 bases sitting between them. The CDR3 spans 14 residues. The CDR3 nucleotides read TGTGCCAGCAGGTACTCTCACAGGAAACAGCCCCAGCATTTT. Its protein is CASRYSHRKQPQHF.